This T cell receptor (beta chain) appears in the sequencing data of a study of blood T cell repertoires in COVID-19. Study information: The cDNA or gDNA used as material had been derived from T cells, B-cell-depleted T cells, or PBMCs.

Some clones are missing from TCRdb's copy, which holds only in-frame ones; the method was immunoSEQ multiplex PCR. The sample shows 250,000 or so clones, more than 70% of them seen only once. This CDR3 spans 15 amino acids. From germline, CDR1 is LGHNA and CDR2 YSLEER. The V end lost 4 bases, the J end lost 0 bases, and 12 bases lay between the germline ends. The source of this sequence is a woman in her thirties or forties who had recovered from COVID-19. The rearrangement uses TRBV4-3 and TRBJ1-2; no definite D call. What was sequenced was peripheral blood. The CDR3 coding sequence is TGCGCCAGCAGCCCTGGGCGGGCCACTAACTATGGCTACACCTTC. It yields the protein CASSPGRATNYGYTF.